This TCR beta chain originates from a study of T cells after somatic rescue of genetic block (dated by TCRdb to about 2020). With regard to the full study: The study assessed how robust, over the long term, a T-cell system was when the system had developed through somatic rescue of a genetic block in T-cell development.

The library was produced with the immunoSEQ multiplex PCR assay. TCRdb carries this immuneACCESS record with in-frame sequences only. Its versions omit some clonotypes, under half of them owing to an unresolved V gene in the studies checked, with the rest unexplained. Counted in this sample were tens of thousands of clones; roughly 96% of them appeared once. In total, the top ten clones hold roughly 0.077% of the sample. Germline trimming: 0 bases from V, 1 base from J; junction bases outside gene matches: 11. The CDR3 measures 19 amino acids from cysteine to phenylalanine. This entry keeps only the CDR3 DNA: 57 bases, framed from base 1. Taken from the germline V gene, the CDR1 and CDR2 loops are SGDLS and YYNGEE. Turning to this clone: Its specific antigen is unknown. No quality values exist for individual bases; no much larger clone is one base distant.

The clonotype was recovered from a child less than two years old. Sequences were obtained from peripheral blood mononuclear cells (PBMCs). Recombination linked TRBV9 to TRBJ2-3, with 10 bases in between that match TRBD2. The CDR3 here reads CASSVGSGLAVLGTDTQYF. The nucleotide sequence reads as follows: TGTGCCAGCAGCGTAGGGTCAGGACTAGCGGTACTAGGCACAGATACGCAGTATTTT. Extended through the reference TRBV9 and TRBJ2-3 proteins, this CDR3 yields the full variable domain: DSGVTQTPKHLITATGQRVTLRCSPRSGDLSVYWYQQSLDQGLQFLIQYYNGEERAKGNILERFSAQQFPDLHSELNLSSLELGDSALYFCASSVGSGLAVLGTDTQYFGPGTRLTVL.